This is a list of T cell receptor beta chains from one sample in a study of OX40 agonist ivuxolimab in advanced cancers. Clones were read by immunoSEQ multiplex PCR, and TCRdb kept only the in-frame ones, dropping some. The sample consists of approximately 60,000 clones, under 95% of them appearing once. The material was CD4+ or CD8+ T cells sorted from blood, obtained in a trial of the OX40 agonist ivuxolimab. These receptors came from an adult with an advanced solid tumor such as melanoma, head and neck, liver or kidney cancer. CDR3s leave out the opening cysteine and the closing phenylalanine or tryptophan. A D gene is named only where the DNA matches it firmly.

v_call: TRBV9; d_call: TRBD1; cdr3_length: 13; cdr3_aa: ASSVEPQGVYEQY
v_call: TRBV2; d_call: TRBD2; cdr3_length: 11; cdr3_aa: ASSEGGSETQY
v_call: TRBV18; d_call: TRBD1; cdr3_length: 12; cdr3_aa: ASSSGQGLTEAF
v_call: TRBV30; d_call: -; cdr3_length: 11; cdr3_aa: AWSWRGTGELF
v_call: TRBV18; d_call: -; cdr3_length: 14; cdr3_aa: ASSPPGLHSNQPQH
v_call: TRBV28; d_call: -; cdr3_length: 14; cdr3_aa: ASSLFTLVANYGYT
v_call: TRBV6-1; d_call: -; cdr3_length: 12; cdr3_aa: ASTSVQGYNEQF
v_call: TRBV6-5; d_call: -; cdr3_length: 11; cdr3_aa: ASSTPFPDTQY
v_call: TRBV2; d_call: -; cdr3_length: 12; cdr3_aa: ASSEAQGNQPQH
v_call: TRBV5-4; d_call: -; cdr3_length: 14; cdr3_aa: ASSSPLLGGQETQY
v_call: TRBV9; d_call: TRBD1; cdr3_length: 15; cdr3_aa: ASSPRTGGSGANVLT
v_call: TRBV11-3; d_call: TRBD2; cdr3_length: 14; cdr3_aa: ASSLALAGPTDTQY
v_call: TRBV5-1; d_call: -; cdr3_length: 12; cdr3_aa: ASSLGLPNYEQY
v_call: TRBV18; d_call: -; cdr3_length: 12; cdr3_aa: ASSPGRVRYPQH
v_call: TRBV5-6; d_call: TRBD1; cdr3_length: 13; cdr3_aa: ASSPGTGGYQPQH
v_call: TRBV10-2; d_call: TRBD2; cdr3_length: 11; cdr3_aa: ASRTSGREEQY
v_call: TRBV27; d_call: -; cdr3_length: 11; cdr3_aa: ASSRRGYNEQF